The 31 T cell receptor beta chains reported below all come from one sample, sequenced in a study of blood T cells in healthy people across ages. For the second PCR, which ran for roughly 6 to 12 cycles, a sample-barcoded 5' primer and a J-beta primer mix were used. From the 5' RACE reads, TCRdb called clonotypes with MiXCR, one entry per CDR3 protein. This table has about 400,000 distinct CDR3 sequences, 45% to 60% appearing once. Source material: blood. The source of these receptors is a man aged 60 to 69 in good health.

V and J are TRBV29-1 and TRBJ1-2, with D tentatively TRBD1 (6 bases). V lost 2 bases, J lost 2 bases, and 15 bases lay in between. CDR3 length equals 15 residues. Germline V lookup: CDR1 SQVTM, CDR2 ANQGSEA. For the CDR3, the DNA is TGCAGCGTTGAAAAACAGACAGGACTCAACTATGGCTACACCTTC. This translates into CSVEKQTGLNYGYTF.

The CDR3 sequence is CASSYQTGTVEQYF. CDR3 nucleotides: TGCGCCAGCTCCTATCAGACAGGGACGGTGGAGCAGTACTTC. V is TRBV5-1 and J is TRBJ2-7; TRBD1 aligns across 7 bases. Trimming at V came to 7 bases and at J to 7 bases, leaving 14 bases not matched to a gene. CDR3 length: 14 amino acids. Germline V CDR1 and CDR2: SGHRS, YFSETQ.

This chain uses TRBV7-2 with TRBJ2-1; perhaps TRBD1 as D (6 bases). Deletions cut 7 bases from V and 6 bases from J, with 13 bases between. CDR1 and CDR2 from the germline V gene are SGHTA and FQGNSA. The CDR3 has 13 residues. This CDR3 is CASTSQGFNEQFF. The CDR3, as DNA: TGTGCCAGCACCTCACAGGGTTTCAATGAGCAGTTCTTC.

This chain connects TRBV11-2 to TRBJ2-7, with D possibly TRBD2 on 5 matching bases. Germline CDR1 SGHAT, CDR2 FQNNGV. The CDR3 is 14 amino acids. V lost 3 bases and J lost 5, with 14 bases in between. The DNA of the CDR3 is TGTGCCAGCAGCTTGGGCGGCGGGCTCAACGAGCAGTACTTC. Translating gives CASSLGGGLNEQYF.

This chain links TRBV20-1 with TRBJ2-7; TRBD2 matches at 12 bases. CDR3 size: 15 residues. Looked up from germline, CDR1 is DFQATT and CDR2 is SNEGSKA (reference sequence). Trimming cost V 5 bases and J 0 bases; bases outside gene matches: 5. The CDR3 nucleotides are TGCAGTGCTCTCGGGACTAGCGGGCGCTCCTACGAGCAGTACTTC. This translates into CSALGTSGRSYEQYF.

The J gene is TRBJ2-3, the V gene TRBV7-3, with no clear D. Germline V gene lookup returns CDR1 SGHTA and CDR2 FQGTGA. V dropped 4 bases and J dropped 0 bases, with 11 bases sitting between them. This CDR3 is built from 15 residues. CDR3 sequence: CASSSPDFSTDTQYF. The CDR3 DNA reads TGTGCCAGCAGCTCCCCAGACTTTAGCACAGATACGCAGTATTTT. The complete variable domain, with remaining parts taken from reference TRBV7-3 and TRBJ2-3, reads GAGVSQTPSNKVTEKGKYVELRCDPISGHTALYWYRQSLGQGPEFLIYFQGTGAADDSGLPNDRFFAVRPEGSVSTLKIQRTERGDSAVYLCASSSPDFSTDTQYFGPGTRLTVL.

The rearrangement uses TRBV2 and TRBJ1-2; 10 bases fit TRBD1. Looked up from germline, CDR1 is SNHLY and CDR2 is FYNNEI. This CDR3 has 15 amino acids. Losses at the gene ends were 3 bases for V and 4 bases for J; bases not matched to a gene: 5. The CDR3 here is CASSDYGTGVYGYTF. The CDR3 DNA reads TGTGCCAGCAGTGATTATGGGACAGGGGTCTATGGCTACACCTTC. Full variable domain (remainder filled in from reference TRBV2 and TRBJ1-2): EPEVTQTPSHQVTQMGQEVILRCVPISNHLYFYWYRQILGQKVEFLVSFYNNEISEKSEIFDDQFSVERPDGSNFTLKIRSTKLEDSAMYFCASSDYGTGVYGYTFGSGTRLTVV.

The chain joins TRBV2 to TRBJ2-1; the D gene could be TRBD1 or TRBD2 (6 bases each). The germline V and J ends were trimmed by 6 bases and 10 bases, with 16 bases remaining between them. The CDR3 is made up of 13 amino acids. Germline values: CDR1 SNHLY, CDR2 FYNNEI. The DNA for the CDR3 is TGTGCCAGCAGGGGGGGCCCCGGCGGGGAGCAGTTCTTC. It translates to CASRGGPGGEQFF. Looking up the rest from reference TRBV2 and TRBJ2-1 gives the full variable domain: EPEVTQTPSHQVTQMGQEVILRCVPISNHLYFYWYRQILGQKVEFLVSFYNNEISEKSEIFDDQFSVERPDGSNFTLKIRSTKLEDSAMYFCASRGGPGGEQFFGPGTRLTVL.

V gene TRBV29-1 combines with J gene TRBJ2-1; TRBD1 might be the D (6 bases). This CDR3 comprises 11 residues. Germline CDR1 SQVTM, CDR2 ANQGSEA. The CDR3 loop reads CIGTLRNEQFF. The DNA for the CDR3 is TGCATCGGGACATTAAGGAATGAGCAGTTCTTC.

The chain joins TRBV7-2 to TRBJ2-7, with D possibly TRBD1 on 5 matching bases. CDR1 is SGHTA and CDR2 is FQGNSA in the germline V gene. The CDR3 has 13 amino acids. Between the trimmed V and J ends, which lost 5 bases and 6 bases, there was a span of 14 bases. The CDR3 nucleotides are TGTGCCAGCAGCCCTTCCAGGGTAATCGAGCAGTACTTC. It is translated as CASSPSRVIEQYF.

This chain uses TRBV13 with TRBJ2-2; the D gene could be TRBD1 or TRBD2 (6 bases each). Germline V gives CDR1 PRHDT, CDR2 FYEKMQ (reference sequence). Deletions cut 5 bases from V and 3 bases from J, with 13 bases between. This CDR3 is 15 amino acids long. CDR3 in amino acids: CASSQRGAHTGELFF. CDR3 bases: TGTGCCAGCAGCCAGAGGGGGGCCCACACCGGGGAGCTGTTTTTT.

In this sample, this clonotype turned up a few times. The chain joins TRBV28 to TRBJ2-2; D unresolved. CDR3 length equals 15 residues. Germline loops: CDR1 MDHEN, CDR2 SYDVKM. V shed 3 bases and J shed 4 bases, with 12 bases lying between them. The CDR3 coding sequence is TGTGCCAGCAGTTTTATAGGGTTTTCCACCGGGGAGCTGTTTTTT. This translates into CASSFIGFSTGELFF.

With regard to this clonotype: This sequence may be a read error, since a much larger clone differs from it by one base. The chain joins TRBV21-1 to TRBJ2-7; no DNA check was done on the table's D call, TRBD1. TRBV21-1 constitutes a pseudogene. There are 15 residues in the CDR3. In DNA, the CDR3 is TGTGCCTCCCGGAGCTCGGACAGGCCTTTCTACGAGCAGTACTTC. Translated: CASRSSDRPFYEQYF.

This clonotype was found a few times. J is TRBJ2-2 and V is TRBV7-2; D call uncertain. This CDR3 contains 14 residues. Germline lookup yields CDR1 SGHTA and CDR2 FQGNSA. V was shortened by 6 bases and J by 7 bases, with 15 bases between the two germline ends. CDR3 DNA: TGTGCCAGCAGATCTGGACCTTTAAACGGGGAGCTGTTTTTT. Its protein is CASRSGPLNGELFF. The full variable domain, rest sourced from reference TRBV7-2 and TRBJ2-2, is GAGVSQSPSNKVTEKGKDVELRCDPISGHTALYWYRQSLGQGLEFLIYFQGNSAPDKSGLPSDRFSAERTGGSVSTLTIQRTQQEDSAVYLCASRSGPLNGELFFGEGSRLTVL.

The CDR3 sequence is CASSFGQAFNYGYTF. CDR3 nucleotide sequence: TGTGCCAGCAGTTTCGGACAGGCCTTTAACTATGGCTACACCTTC. The V and J genes are TRBV12-3 or TRBV12-4 and TRBJ1-2; 7 nucleotides agree with TRBD1. J was trimmed by 1 base and V by 3 bases; bases with no gene match: 5. CDR3 length: 15 residues.

The gene calls are TRBV7-8 and TRBJ2-5, with 7 bases matching TRBD2. The J segment lost 4 bases and the V segment lost 4 bases, leaving 9 bases of the junction unmatched. CDR3 length: 15 amino acids. Germline-derived CDR1 and CDR2 are SGHVS and FQNEAQ. CDR3 DNA sequence: TGTGCCAGCAGCTGGGCTTCAGGGAGGGGAGAGACCCAGTACTTC. The encoded protein is CASSWASGRGETQYF.

The rearrangement uses TRBV6-6 and TRBJ2-1; unclear D gene. V lost 0 bases to trimming and J lost 9 bases, with 9 bases between them. CDR1 is MNHNY, CDR2 SVGAGI, per germline (reference sequence). This CDR3 contains 13 residues. Written as DNA, the CDR3 is TGTGCCAGCAGTTACTCGAGCCCCCCTGAGCAGTTCTTC. It encodes CASSYSSPPEQFF.

This sequence joins TRBV5-5 and TRBJ1-2; 7 positions match TRBD1. The CDR3 spans 15 residues. Per the germline V gene, CDR1 is SGHKS and CDR2 is YYEKEE (reference sequence). J lost 6 bases, V lost 0 bases, and 8 bases had no gene match. This CDR3 reads CASSLGDRVVNGYTF. The CDR3 DNA is TGTGCCAGCAGCTTGGGAGACAGGGTGGTTAATGGCTACACCTTC.

The CDR3 spells CASSFKRGGFNEQFF. CDR3 bases: TGTGCCAGCAGCTTCAAGCGGGGGGGATTCAATGAGCAGTTCTTC. This chain links TRBV11-1 with TRBJ2-1; 10 bases line up with TRBD2. V gave up 3 bases and J gave up 6 bases; unmatched junction bases: 5. The CDR3 is 15 amino acids. Germline assignment: CDR1 SGHAT and CDR2 FQDESV (reference sequence).

The chain uses TRBV20-1 and TRBJ2-1, with a possible D match to TRBD2 (6 bases). The germline V gene has CDR1 DFQATT and CDR2 SNEGSKA (reference sequence). The V end was cut by 3 bases, the J end by 5 bases, with 11 bases between. The CDR3 sequence is 13 residues long. The CDR3 DNA reads TGCAGTGCTAGCGGGAGAACCCACAATGAGCAGTTCTTC. This encodes CSASGRTHNEQFF.

This chain joins TRBV19 and TRBJ2-1; a possible D gene is TRBD1 (6 bases). Germline V gene sequence: CDR1 LNHDA, CDR2 SQIVND (reference sequence). The ends were cut back, 11 bases at V and 5 bases at J, with 13 bases in the middle. The CDR3 runs 12 residues. The CDR3 sequence: CAAGAYNNEQFF. The DNA for the CDR3 is TGTGCCGCAGGGGCCTACAACAATGAGCAGTTCTTC. Supplemented by reference TRBV19 and TRBJ2-1, the full variable domain reads DGGITQSPKYLFRKEGQNVTLSCEQNLNHDAMYWYRQDPGQGLRLIYYSQIVNDFQKGDIAEGYSVSREKKESFPLTVTSAQKNPTAFYLCAAGAYNNEQFFGPGTRLTVL.

The chain recombines TRBV7-2 with TRBJ1-5; D not certain. Trimming shortened V by 2 bases and J by 0 bases, and 5 bases separated the two germline ends. This CDR3 contains 14 residues. In germline, CDR1 is SGHTA, CDR2 FQGNSA. CDR3 residues: CASSLRFSNQPQHF. In DNA form, the CDR3 reads TGTGCCAGCAGCTTACGATTTAGCAATCAGCCCCAGCATTTT.

In DNA form, the CDR3 reads TGTGCCAGCAGTTTATCGGGGCAGAGAGCTAACTATGGCTACACCTTC. Translated: CASSLSGQRANYGYTF. The J gene is TRBJ1-2, the V gene TRBV12-3 or TRBV12-4; perhaps TRBD1 as D (5 bases). The CDR3 length is 16 residues. Trimming stripped 2 bases from V and 0 bases from J, with 13 bases between.

This clonotype was counted at least ten times. The chain is built from TRBV24-1 and TRBJ2-2; D is unclear. The CDR3 totals 13 residues. The V and J ends lost 4 bases and 0 bases respectively, with 2 bases between them. The V gene's germline CDR1 is KGHDR and CDR2 SFDVKD. CDR3: CATSETNTGELFF. DNA for the CDR3: TGTGCCACCAGTGAAACGAACACCGGGGAGCTGTTTTTT.

In regard to this clonotype: A read error may be the cause here, since a much bigger clone is one base away. The CDR3, as DNA: TGCAGTGCTAGAGCGTGGGGGGAAGAGACCCAGTACTTC. It translates to CSARAWGEETQYF. V gene TRBV20-1 combines with J gene TRBJ2-5; TRBD2 might be the D (6 bases). The ends were cut back, 1 base at V and 3 bases at J, with 9 bases in the middle. The CDR3 consists of 13 residues. Germline V gene sequence: CDR1 DFQATT, CDR2 SNEGSKA (reference sequence).

The chain is built from TRBV7-3 and TRBJ2-5; D gene uncertain. CDR1 is SGHTA, CDR2 FQGTGA, per germline. CDR3 size: 16 residues. Trimming stripped 2 bases from V and 11 bases from J, with 24 bases between. The CDR3 spells CASSLGNGKSYNEQYF. The CDR3 DNA follows: TGTGCCAGCAGCTTAGGTAACGGAAAGTCCTACAATGAGCAGTACTTC.

In this sample, this clonotype turned up a few times. This chain joins TRBV7-9 and TRBJ1-1; D gene unclear. V shed 4 bases and J shed 0 bases, with 18 bases lying between them. CDR3 length: 17 amino acids. The V gene's germline CDR1 is SEHNR and CDR2 FQNEAQ (reference sequence). The CDR3 DNA sequence: TGTGCCAGCAGCTCGCCCCCCCGAGAGGGCCTGAACACTGAAGCTTTCTTT. Protein sequence: CASSSPPREGLNTEAFF.

V and J are TRBV7-2 and TRBJ2-3; TRBD1 might be the D (5 bases). V was pared by 4 bases and J by 9 bases, with 14 bases between. This CDR3 region has 13 residues. CDR1 is SGHTA and CDR2 is FQGNSA in the germline V gene. This CDR3 is CASSSQRTPTQYF. The DNA of the CDR3 is TGTGCCAGCAGCTCCCAACGGACACCCACGCAGTATTTT.

The rearrangement uses TRBV29-1 and TRBJ2-4; D ambiguous. CDR1 is SQVTM, CDR2 ANQGSEA, per germline. Trimming took 6 bases from V and 0 from J, leaving 12 bases between them. The CDR3 spans 14 residues. The CDR3 sequence: CSVQANLAKNIQYF. The CDR3 nucleotides read TGCAGCGTGCAAGCGAATTTAGCCAAAAACATTCAGTACTTC. Combining the CDR3 with reference TRBV29-1 and TRBJ2-4 gives the whole variable domain SAVISQKPSRDICQRGTSLTIQCQVDSQVTMMFWYRQQPGQSLTLIATANQGSEATYESGFVIDKFPISRPNLTFSTLTVSNMSPEDSSIYLCSVQANLAKNIQYFGAGTRLSVL.

Comments on this clonotype: One junction end does not reproduce the germline sequence, and a read error may be involved. The rearrangement links TRBV24-1 to TRBJ2-3; possibly TRBD1 or TRBD2 for D (6 bases each). The germline V gene encodes CDR1 KGHDR and CDR2 SFDVKD. The CDR3 extends over 16 amino acids. In DNA form, the CDR3 reads TGTGTCACCAGTGATTTGGGGGGCACTCATGCAGATACGCAGTATTTT. Protein: CVTSDLGGTHADTQYF.

The CDR3 region is CATSDGHGDEQYF. CDR3 DNA: TGTGCCACCAGTGATGGCCATGGCGATGAGCAGTACTTC. The V gene is TRBV24-1, the J gene TRBJ2-5; D uncertain. The germline gives CDR1 KGHDR, CDR2 SFDVKD. V was trimmed by 3 bases and J by 11 bases, leaving 15 bases between them. The CDR3 has 13 residues.